This entry lists 16 T cell receptor beta chains sequenced from one sample in a study of T cell repertoires in cytomegalovirus infection. TCRdb fed the reads into MiXCR, producing one record per CDR3 protein. This table has about 210,000 distinct CDR3 sequences, 6.5% appearing once. Sample: PBMCs. Receptors were obtained from a human donor in good health (CMV status not recorded). Some clones in this sample may be carry-over from other donors' samples.

Concerning this clonotype itself: One end of the junction fails to match germline, which may point to a read error. The chain combines TRBV29-1 with TRBJ1-3, with D possibly TRBD1 on 6 matching bases. Germline V CDR1 and CDR2: SQVTM, ANQGSEA. The CDR3 length is 11 residues. This CDR3 is CSAVTWDTTYF. The DNA for the CDR3 is TGCAGCGCTGTTACGTGGGACACCACATATTTT.

The V call is TRBV27, the J call TRBJ2-7, with 12 positions matching TRBD1. The V and J ends lost 2 bases and 6 bases, in that order; junction bases with no gene match: 11. Looked up from germline, CDR1 is MNHEY and CDR2 is SMNVEV (reference sequence). This CDR3 region has 17 residues. The CDR3 DNA sequence: TGTGCCAGCAGTTTAGCCGGGGGACAGGGGGCCGGTGCCGAGCAGTACTTC. Its translation is CASSLAGGQGAGAEQYF.

In its sample, this clonotype was seen a few times. The V call is TRBV2, the J call TRBJ1-1, with a possible D match to TRBD1 (5 bases). The CDR3 has 12 amino acids. Germline CDR1 SNHLY, CDR2 FYNNEI. V was trimmed by 6 bases and J by 7 bases, leaving 12 bases between them. CDR3 region: CASRSDSDEAFF. The CDR3 DNA sequence: TGTGCCAGCAGGAGCGACAGTGATGAAGCTTTCTTT.

This clonotype occurred many times. The chain is built from TRBV2 and TRBJ1-6; 7 bases line up with TRBD1. V gave up 8 bases and J gave up 0 bases; unmatched junction bases: 7. CDR3 length: 16 residues. Germline values: CDR1 SNHLY, CDR2 FYNNEI. The CDR3 spells CASGMTGSSYNSPLHF. The DNA for the CDR3 is TGTGCCAGCGGGATGACAGGGAGCTCCTATAATTCACCCCTCCACTTT.

This clonotype has ten or more counts. The chain has TRBV5-1 and TRBJ2-7; 9 nucleotides match TRBD1. There are 13 residues in the CDR3. The trim removed 3 bases at V and 6 bases at J, leaving 4 bases unmatched. Germline V lookup: CDR1 SGHRS, CDR2 YFSETQ. The CDR3 spells CASSWGQGPEQYF. DNA for the CDR3: TGCGCCAGCAGCTGGGGACAGGGACCCGAGCAGTACTTC.

This clonotype has a count of ten or more. The rearrangement uses TRBV28 and TRBJ2-7, with unresolved D. V lost 3 bases, J lost 6 bases, and 3 bases lay in between. Germline values: CDR1 MDHEN, CDR2 SYDVKM. The CDR3 spans 10 residues. This CDR3 reads CASSFGEQYF. The CDR3 DNA reads as TGTGCCAGCAGTTTTGGCGAGCAGTACTTC.

This clonotype was recorded at least ten times. The J gene is TRBJ2-3, the V gene TRBV7-2; TRBD1 might be the D (6 bases). With 3 bases removed from V and 3 bases from J, the gap between germline ends came to 7 bases. This CDR3 contains 13 residues. The germline V gene encodes CDR1 SGHTA and CDR2 FQGNSA. CDR3 protein: CASSFDRTDTQYF. CDR3 coding DNA: TGTGCCAGCAGCTTCGACAGGACAGATACGCAGTATTTT. Supplemented by reference TRBV7-2 and TRBJ2-3, the full variable domain reads GAGVSQSPSNKVTEKGKDVELRCDPISGHTALYWYRQSLGQGLEFLIYFQGNSAPDKSGLPSDRFSAERTGGSVSTLTIQRTQQEDSAVYLCASSFDRTDTQYFGPGTRLTVL.

Ten or more counts support this clonotype. V and J are TRBV5-1 and TRBJ1-6; perhaps TRBD1 as D (6 bases). CDR1 is SGHRS and CDR2 is YFSETQ in the germline V gene. The CDR3 totals 17 residues. Trimming pared 4 bases from V and 7 bases from J, leaving 21 bases between. The CDR3 here is CASSGGPRGMENSPLHF. The CDR3 DNA reads as TGCGCCAGCAGCGGGGGGCCCCGGGGGATGGAAAATTCACCCCTCCACTTT.

This clonotype was observed many times. The rearrangement uses TRBV7-2 and TRBJ2-1; the match to TRBD2 covers 11 bases. V shed 2 bases, J shed 9 bases, and the junction held 3 bases outside the gene matches. CDR3 length: 14 residues. Germline CDR1 reads SGHTA; CDR2 reads FQGNSA. This chain's CDR3 is CASSLKLAGAEQFF. The CDR3 coding sequence is TGTGCCAGCAGCTTAAAACTAGCGGGGGCTGAGCAGTTCTTC.

This clonotype was found many times. The CDR3 here is CSVGRQAQEQYF. Here the CDR3 DNA reads TGCAGCGTTGGAAGGCAGGCTCAGGAGCAGTACTTC. V is TRBV29-1 and J is TRBJ2-7; D ambiguous. V was cut by 4 bases and J by 7 bases, with 14 bases left in between. The V gene's germline CDR1 is SQVTM and CDR2 ANQGSEA. The CDR3 loop spans 12 amino acids.

J is TRBJ2-7 and V is TRBV30, with 7 bases that match TRBD1. This CDR3 region has 11 residues. Germline CDR1 GTSNPN, CDR2 SVGIG (reference sequence). Trimming removed 1 base from V and 6 bases from J; junction bases left unmatched: 0. CDR3 DNA sequence: TGTGCCTGGAGTGGACAGGGCGAGCAGTACTTC. Translated: CAWSGQGEQYF.

This clonotype was counted at least ten times. The CDR3 bases are TGTGCCAGCAGCTTACGCGGGGGAACCGCCTACGAGCAGTACTTC. It yields the protein CASSLRGGTAYEQYF. The chain joins TRBV7-2 to TRBJ2-7; 7 nucleotides agree with TRBD2. The CDR3 is 15 amino acids. In germline, CDR1 is SGHTA, CDR2 FQGNSA. The V segment lost 2 bases and the J segment 2 bases; nucleotides outside the gene matches: 6.

A note on this clonotype: This clone may be a read error of a much larger clone one base away. This is likely a read error, given that the CDR3 carries no conserved phenylalanine or tryptophan at its end. The V and J genes are TRBV5-6 and TRBJ2-5; no clear D. With 0 bases removed from V and 2 bases from J, the gap between germline ends came to 11 bases. CDR1 SGHDT and CDR2 YYEEEE come from the germline V gene. The CDR3 totals 15 residues. The DNA for the CDR3 is TGTGCCAGCAGCTTGGTGGGCAGATCACAAGAGACCCAGTACGTC. Translation: CASSLVGRSQETQYV.

This clonotype was seen a handful of times. V usage is TRBV4-3 and J usage is TRBJ2-1; D perhaps matches TRBD1 (6 bases). CDR1 and CDR2 from the germline V gene are LGHNA and YSLEER. With 0 bases removed from V and 8 bases from J, the gap between germline ends came to 14 bases. The CDR3 sequence is 15 residues long. The CDR3 coding sequence is TGCGCCAGCAGCCAAGATAGGACAGTAGCATATGAGCAGTTCTTC. This translates into CASSQDRTVAYEQFF.

The sample holds many counts of this clonotype. The J gene is TRBJ2-1, the V gene TRBV25-1, with TRBD2 matching 9 bases. In germline, CDR1 is MGHDK, CDR2 SYGVNS. Trimming took 8 bases from V and 3 from J; bases not matched to a gene: 2. The CDR3 contains 13 residues. CDR3 nucleotide sequence: TGTGCCAGCTCTAGCGGGAACTACAATGAGCAGTTCTTC. Its translation: CASSSGNYNEQFF.

The table lists this clonotype with many counts. The rearrangement uses TRBV3-1 and TRBJ2-2; D not certain. Germline loops: CDR1 LGHDT, CDR2 YNNKEL (reference sequence). This CDR3 has 14 amino acids. Trimming pared 8 bases from V and 2 bases from J, leaving 12 bases between. The CDR3 sequence: CASRSPANTGELFF. The CDR3 DNA is TGTGCCAGCCGTTCCCCAGCCAACACCGGGGAGCTGTTTTTT.